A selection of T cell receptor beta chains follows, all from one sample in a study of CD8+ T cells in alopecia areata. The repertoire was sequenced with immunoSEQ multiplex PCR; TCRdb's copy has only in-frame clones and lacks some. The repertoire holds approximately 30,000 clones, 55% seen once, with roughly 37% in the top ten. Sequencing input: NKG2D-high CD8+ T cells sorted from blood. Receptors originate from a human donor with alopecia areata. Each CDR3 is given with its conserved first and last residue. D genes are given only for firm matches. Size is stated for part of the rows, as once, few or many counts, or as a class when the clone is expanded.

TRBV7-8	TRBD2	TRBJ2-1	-	CASSAGPELTSGTYNEQFF	TGTGCCAGCAGCGCAGGCCCGGAACTGACTAGCGGGACCTACAATGAGCAGTTCTTC
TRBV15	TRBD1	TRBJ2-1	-	CATSIRYRGRWNEQFF	TGTGCCACCAGCATTAGATACAGGGGGCGTTGGAATGAGCAGTTCTTC
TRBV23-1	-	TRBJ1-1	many	CASSQAGRFYTEAFF	TGCGCCAGCAGTCAAGCAGGGAGGTTTTACACTGAAGCTTTCTTT
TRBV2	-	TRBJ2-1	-	CASSERWGGFF	TGTGCCAGCAGTGAACGCTGGGGTGGGTTCTTC
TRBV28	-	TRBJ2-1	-	CASSGGGPLNEQFF	TGTGCCAGCAGTGGAGGAGGGCCCCTCAATGAGCAGTTCTTC
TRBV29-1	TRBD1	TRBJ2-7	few	CSAEQGAGEQYF	TGCAGCGCTGAACAGGGGGCAGGGGAGCAGTACTTC
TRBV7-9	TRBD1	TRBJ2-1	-	CASSTGTGYNEQFF	TGTGCCAGCAGCACTGGGACAGGTTACAATGAGCAGTTCTTC
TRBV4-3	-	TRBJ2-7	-	CASSQEQGTLSYEQYF	TGCGCCAGCAGCCAGGAGCAGGGGACCCTCTCCTACGAGCAGTACTTC
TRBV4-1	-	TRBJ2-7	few	CASSQDYAGHRNF	TGCGCCAGCAGCCAAGATTACGCAGGACACCGGAACTTC
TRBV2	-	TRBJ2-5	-	CATKGDTSQETQYF	TGTGCCACCAAAGGGGACACCTCGCAAGAGACCCAGTACTTC
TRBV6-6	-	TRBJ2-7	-	CATVPGPEAAYEQYF	TGTGCCACCGTTCCGGGGCCTGAAGCCGCCTACGAGCAGTACTTC
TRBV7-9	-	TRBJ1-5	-	CASSLGGVGQPQHF	TGTGCCAGCAGCTTAGGGGGTGTGGGACAGCCCCAGCATTTT
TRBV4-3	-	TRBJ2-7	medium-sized	CASSQDHGVYEQYF	TGCGCCAGCAGCCAAGATCACGGGGTTTACGAGCAGTACTTC
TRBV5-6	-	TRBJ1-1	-	CASSWGTGPEAFF	TGTGCCAGCAGCTGGGGTACAGGGCCTGAAGCTTTCTTT
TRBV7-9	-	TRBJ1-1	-	CASHFEAEAFF	TGTGCCAGCCACTTCGAGGCTGAAGCTTTCTTT
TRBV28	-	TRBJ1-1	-	CASTPAGRMNTEAFF	TGTGCCAGCACCCCCGCCGGGCGGATGAACACTGAAGCTTTCTTT
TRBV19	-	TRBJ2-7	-	CASSMAASYEQYF	TGTGCCAGTAGTATGGCAGCCTCCTACGAGCAGTACTTC
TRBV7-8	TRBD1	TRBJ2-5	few	CASSRPQGARQETQYF	TGTGCCAGCAGCCGACCGCAGGGGGCTAGACAAGAGACCCAGTACTTC
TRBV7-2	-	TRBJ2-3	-	CASSFGGPTDTQYF	TGTGCCAGCAGCTTCGGGGGGCCCACAGATACGCAGTATTTT
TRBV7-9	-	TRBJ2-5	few	CASSARDNQETQYF	TGTGCCAGCAGCGCGCGGGACAATCAAGAGACCCAGTACTTC
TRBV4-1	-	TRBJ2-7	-	CASSQGGGSYEQYF	TGCGCCAGCAGCCAAGGGGGTGGCTCCTACGAGCAGTACTTC
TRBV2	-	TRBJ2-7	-	CASRDGPYEQYF	TGTGCCAGCAGAGACGGACCCTACGAGCAGTACTTC
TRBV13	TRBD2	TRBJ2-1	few	CASSIGLAGELEQFF	TGTGCCAGCAGCATCGGACTAGCGGGAGAGCTTGAGCAGTTCTTC
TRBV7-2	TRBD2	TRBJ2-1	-	CASSSPRTSGVYNEQFF	TGTGCCAGCAGCTCCCCGAGGACTAGCGGGGTATACAATGAGCAGTTCTTC
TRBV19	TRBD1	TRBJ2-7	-	CASSSGTGDYEQYF	TGTGCCAGTAGTAGCGGGACAGGGGACTACGAGCAGTACTTC
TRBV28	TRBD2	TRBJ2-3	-	CASRVLGLGTRATDTQYF	TGTGCCAGCAGAGTTTTGGGGCTAGGGACTAGAGCAACAGATACGCAGTATTTT
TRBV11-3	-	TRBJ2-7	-	CASSLEGAAYEQYF	TGTGCCAGCAGCTTAGAAGGGGCCGCCTACGAGCAGTACTTC
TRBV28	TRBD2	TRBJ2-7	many	CASSTSGSYYEQYF	TGTGCCAGCAGTACTAGCGGGAGTTACTACGAGCAGTACTTC
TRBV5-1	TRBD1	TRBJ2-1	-	CASSYDGTGSYNEQFF	TGCGCCAGCAGCTACGACGGGACAGGGTCCTACAATGAGCAGTTCTTC
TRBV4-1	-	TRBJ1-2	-	CASSQESSEGYGYTF	TGCGCCAGCAGCCAAGAATCGAGTGAAGGCTATGGCTACACCTTC
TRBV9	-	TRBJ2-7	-	CASSVGYGASSYEQYF	TGTGCCAGCAGCGTAGGATACGGGGCGAGCTCCTACGAGCAGTACTTC
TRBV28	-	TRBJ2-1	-	CASNLVSSVNEQFF	TGTGCCAGCAACTTGGTTTCTAGCGTCAATGAGCAGTTCTTC
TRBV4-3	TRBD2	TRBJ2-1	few	CASSEGRASYNEQFF	TGCGCCAGCAGCGAGGGGAGGGCCTCCTACAATGAGCAGTTCTTC
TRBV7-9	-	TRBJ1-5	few	CASSLGLLQPQHF	TGTGCCAGCAGCCTCGGTCTCCTTCAGCCCCAGCATTTT
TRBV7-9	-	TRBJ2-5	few	CASSTPGTSIRTQYF	TGTGCCAGCAGCACTCCCGGGACTTCTATCCGGACCCAGTACTTC
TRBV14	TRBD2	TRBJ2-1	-	CASSPIAGGPNEQFF	TGTGCCAGCAGCCCCATAGCGGGAGGGCCGAATGAGCAGTTCTTC
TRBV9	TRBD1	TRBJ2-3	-	CASSVWGQNTDTQYF	TGTGCCAGCAGCGTTTGGGGACAGAACACAGATACGCAGTATTTT
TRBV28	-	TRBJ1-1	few	CASRWGLGEAFF	TGTGCCAGCAGATGGGGGCTAGGGGAAGCTTTCTTT
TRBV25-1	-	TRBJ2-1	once	CASSYNEQFF	TGTGCCAGCAGCTACAATGAGCAGTTCTTC
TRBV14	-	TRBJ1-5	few	CASSQDNQPQHF	TGTGCCAGCAGCCAAGACAATCAGCCCCAGCATTTT
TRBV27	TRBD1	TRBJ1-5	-	CASSPGQGGYQPQHF	TGTGCCAGCAGCCCGGGACAGGGGGGTTATCAGCCCCAGCATTTT
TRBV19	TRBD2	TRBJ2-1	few	CASSASGGNEQFF	TGTGCCAGTAGTGCTAGCGGGGGCAATGAGCAGTTCTTC
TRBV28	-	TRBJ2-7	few	CASTLMRVGGYEQYF	TGTGCCAGCACCCTCATGAGGGTGGGAGGATACGAGCAGTACTTC
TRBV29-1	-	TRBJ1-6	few	CSARVGRYSPLHF	TGCAGCGCCCGAGTGGGCCGGTATTCACCCCTCCACTTT
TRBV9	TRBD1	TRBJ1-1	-	CASSVGTGSNTEAFF	TGTGCCAGCAGCGTAGGGACAGGGAGCAACACTGAAGCTTTCTTT
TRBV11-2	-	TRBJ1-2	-	CASSRGGFEGYTF	TGTGCCAGCAGCAGAGGCGGATTTGAGGGCTACACCTTC
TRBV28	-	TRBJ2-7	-	CASSPGSDEQYF	TGTGCCAGCAGCCCGGGCTCGGACGAGCAGTACTTC